The next 8 T cell receptor beta chains were all read from a single sample in a study of T cell repertoires in cytomegalovirus infection. These receptors have no known antigen. TCRdb processed the reads anew with MiXCR; each CDR3 protein has one entry. The top ten clones hold roughly 18% of a sample with hundreds of thousands of distinct CDR3 sequences, around a third of them seen once. The material sequenced was cultured PBMCs, taken from culture after CMV antigen stimulation. Receptors originate from a human donor in good health (CMV status not recorded). Some clones in this sample may be carry-over from other donors' samples.

In its sample, this clonotype was seen a few times. This chain links TRBV6-2 or TRBV6-3 with TRBJ2-7, with D perhaps matching TRBD2 (7 bases). The CDR3 totals 17 residues. The V gene lost 0 bases and the J gene lost 6 bases, with 21 bases spanning the gap. The germline gives CDR1 MNHEY, CDR2 SVGEGT. The CDR3 nucleotides read TGTGCCAGCAGTTACTCCGGGACACAACTAGCGATAGGCGAGCAGTACTTC. Translation: CASSYSGTQLAIGEQYF.

The V and J genes are TRBV19 and TRBJ1-1; D not resolved. CDR1 is LNHDA, CDR2 SQIVND, per germline (reference sequence). The CDR3 spans 13 residues. With 8 bases removed from V and 3 bases from J, the gap between germline ends came to 13 bases. The CDR3 region has the DNA TGTGCCAGTGGATTTCAGGTTTACACTGAAGCTTTCTTT. It specifies CASGFQVYTEAFF. The entire variable domain, with the rest obtained from reference TRBV19 and TRBJ1-1, is as follows: DGGITQSPKYLFRKEGQNVTLSCEQNLNHDAMYWYRQDPGQGLRLIYYSQIVNDFQKGDIAEGYSVSREKKESFPLTVTSAQKNPTAFYLCASGFQVYTEAFFGQGTRLTVV.

This clonotype was seen many times. The chain links TRBV7-2 to TRBJ2-3; 8 nucleotides agree with TRBD2. The CDR3 totals 18 residues. V lost 5 bases to trimming and J lost 4 bases; unmatched junction nucleotides: 17. Germline V gene lookup returns CDR1 SGHTA and CDR2 FQGNSA. The CDR3 loop reads CASSLRGGGLVVPDTQYF. The CDR3 nucleotides are TGTGCCAGCAGCCTCCGAGGGGGGGGACTAGTAGTCCCAGATACGCAGTATTTT.

The chain is built from TRBV5-6 and TRBJ2-6; D is perhaps TRBD1 (5 bases). Deletions cut 6 bases from V and 0 bases from J, with 22 bases between. Per germline, CDR1 SGHDT and CDR2 YYEEEE. CDR3 size: 19 residues. The CDR3, as DNA: TGTGCCAGCATCCCAATCAGGGAACAAATATACTCTGGGGCCAACGTCCTGACTTTC. Translating gives CASIPIREQIYSGANVLTF.

The table lists this clonotype with many counts. V is TRBV7-6 and J is TRBJ1-5; unclear D gene. Germline assignment: CDR1 SGHVS and CDR2 FNYEAQ. V shed 1 base and J shed 0 bases, with 10 bases lying between them. The CDR3 has 16 residues. The CDR3 coding sequence is TGTGCCAGCAGCTTAGGGGCCGAAGTTAGCAATCAGCCCCAGCATTTT. It specifies CASSLGAEVSNQPQHF.

The chain couples TRBV5-4 to TRBJ2-5, with 8 bases identical to TRBD1. V lost 5 bases, J lost 5 bases, and 11 bases stayed unmatched. The CDR3 sequence is 15 residues long. Germline V gene lookup returns CDR1 SGHNT and CDR2 YYREEE (reference sequence). The CDR3 DNA sequence: TGTGCCAGCAGTCGAGGAAGACAGGGGACGGAGACCCAGTACTTC. Translating gives CASSRGRQGTETQYF.

Many counts were recorded for this clonotype. The J gene is TRBJ2-5, the V gene TRBV7-2; possible D gene TRBD2, 7 bases. The CDR3 extends over 14 amino acids. V lost 3 bases and J lost 1, with 9 bases in between. Looked up from germline, CDR1 is SGHTA and CDR2 is FQGNSA. The CDR3 nucleotides are TGTGCCAGCAGCTTCGGGGGGCCCCAAGAGACCCAGTACTTC. This sequence encodes CASSFGGPQETQYF.

This clonotype was counted between two and nine times. J is TRBJ2-5 and V is TRBV4-1; D possibly corresponds to TRBD2 (5 bases). Germline V CDR1 and CDR2: MGHRA, YSYEKL. This CDR3 contains 16 residues. Trimming took off 5 bases at V and 5 bases at J, with 21 bases between the two ends. The CDR3 coding sequence is TGCGCCAGCAGCGAAGGCCGGGGTCTCGGTGGTGAGACCCAGTACTTC. The encoded protein is CASSEGRGLGGETQYF.